This TCR beta chain stems from a study of shared clonotypes between healthy human individuals. Study-wide results and caveats: Approximately 5% was the fraction of naive CD4 clonotypes found shared across a few donors.

As for this clone: As yet, its antigen is unknown.

This CDR3 comprises 14 residues. Germline V CDR1 and CDR2: LNHDA, SQIVND (reference sequence). V was cut by 7 bases and J by 8 bases, with 18 bases left in between. Deep was the level used in running the assay. Every subset's genomic DNA went evenly onto several immunoSEQ plates. Generated by immunoSEQ multiplex PCR, the TCRdb table keeps only in-frame clones and is missing some. The sample lists 2 million to 2.5 million clones, approximately 93% occurring once. What was sequenced was naive CD4+ T cells from PBMCs. The subset here: CD45RA+ positively selected. The chain employs TRBV19 and TRBJ2-1, with D maybe TRBD2 (6 bases). The receptor's source is a man younger than 35 in good health. Some clones in this sample may be carry-over from other donors' samples. CDR3 loop: CASIGAGVGDEQFF. The CDR3 nucleotides are TGTGCCAGTATCGGAGCGGGCGTGGGGGATGAGCAGTTCTTC.